Following are 26 T cell receptor beta chains from one sample sequenced in a study of blood T cell repertoires in COVID-19. Clones were sequenced by immunoSEQ multiplex PCR, and TCRdb holds only the in-frame ones, with some missing. Of around 67,000 clones in the sample, around 88% were seen once. Sequences were obtained from peripheral blood. The receptors derive from a woman at least 80 years old with active or convalescent COVID-19.

This clone was detected only once. The chain links TRBV5-4 to TRBJ2-7, with 12 bases matching TRBD2. V was clipped by 4 bases and J by 7 bases; unmatched bases: 12. Germline CDR1 reads SGHNT; CDR2 reads YYREEE (reference sequence). The CDR3 totals 16 residues. The CDR3 DNA follows: TGTGCCAGCAGCCCAAATATCCTAGCGGGAGGGGGTGAGCAGTACTTC. Translation: CASSPNILAGGGEQYF. Supplemented by reference TRBV5-4 and TRBJ2-7, the full variable domain reads ETGVTQSPTHLIKTRGQQVTLRCSSQSGHNTVSWYQQALGQGPQFIFQYYREEENGRGNFPPRFSGLQFPNYSSELNVNALELDDSALYLCASSPNILAGGGEQYFGPGTRLTVT.

The table lists this clone with a count of one. V usage is TRBV6-2 or TRBV6-3 and J usage is TRBJ1-2; a possible D gene is TRBD1 (6 bases). CDR1 MNHEY and CDR2 SVGEGT come from the germline V gene. V lost 6 bases, J lost 8 bases, and 22 bases lay in between. This CDR3 has 15 residues. CDR3 residues: CASRPQTGVVGGYTF. The CDR3 DNA is TGTGCCAGCAGACCTCAGACAGGAGTTGTAGGAGGCTACACCTTC.

V usage is TRBV19 and J usage is TRBJ2-1; TRBD2 matches at 7 bases. The length of the CDR3 is 15 residues. V dropped 9 bases and J dropped 6; count of bases not matched to a gene: 14. CDR1 and CDR2 from the germline V gene are LNHDA and SQIVND (reference sequence). CDR3 in DNA: TGTGCCAGCCACTGGGTAGCGGGTTCCCCCAATGAGCAGTTCTTC. Translated: CASHWVAGSPNEQFF.

The J gene is TRBJ2-7, the V gene TRBV7-9; no definite D call. Trimming removed 3 bases at V and 3 bases at J, with 9 bases between. Germline CDR1 SEHNR, CDR2 FQNEAQ (reference sequence). The CDR3 length is 13 residues. As DNA, the CDR3 is TGTGCCAGCAGCTTTTCGTCCGGCTACGAGCAGTACTTC. Translated: CASSFSSGYEQYF.

This clone turned up a few times. This chain connects TRBV18 to TRBJ2-2; 9 bases are a match to TRBD1. The V gene's germline CDR1 is KGHSH and CDR2 LQKENI. The V segment lost 2 bases and the J segment 7 bases; nucleotides outside the gene matches: 8. This CDR3 spans 16 amino acids. CDR3 coding DNA: TGTGCCAGCTCACCAACGTCTACAGGGGGCAACGGGGAGCTGTTTTTT. Its translation is CASSPTSTGGNGELFF. The full variable domain, its missing parts supplied by reference TRBV18 and TRBJ2-2, is NAGVMQNPRHLVRRRGQEARLRCSPMKGHSHVYWYRQLPEEGLKFMVYLQKENIIDESGMPKERFSAEFPKEGPSILRIQQVVRGDSAAYFCASSPTSTGGNGELFFGEGSRLTVL.

The rearrangement joins TRBV11-3 to TRBJ1-1; 10 bases are shared with TRBD1. Losses at the gene ends were 4 bases for V and 5 bases for J; bases not matched to a gene: 4. The CDR3 runs to 14 residues. Per germline, CDR1 SGHNT and CDR2 YENEEA. The DNA for the CDR3 is TGTGCCAGCAGCTCAGGACAGGGGGTTACTGAAGCTTTCTTT. Its translation is CASSSGQGVTEAFF.

The chain joins TRBV5-1 to TRBJ2-1, with a tentative D call TRBD1 (5 bases). The CDR3 has 14 residues. Germline assignment: CDR1 SGHRS and CDR2 YFSETQ. Trimming removed 0 bases at V and 8 bases at J, with 12 bases between. The chain's CDR3 is CASSLVQVGDEQFF. CDR3 nucleotide sequence: TGCGCCAGCAGCTTGGTACAGGTTGGTGATGAGCAGTTCTTC.

This chain connects TRBV11-3 to TRBJ2-5, with 7 bases lining up with TRBD1. Germline V gene data show CDR1 as SGHNT and CDR2 as YENEEA. V lost 5 bases to trimming and J lost 1 base; unmatched junction nucleotides: 4. This CDR3 is 14 amino acids long. The CDR3: CASSRRDSQETQYF. CDR3 nucleotide sequence: TGTGCCAGCAGCCGACGGGACAGCCAAGAGACCCAGTACTTC.

This sequence joins TRBV9 and TRBJ2-2; tentative D call: TRBD2 (5 bases). The CDR3 contains 16 residues. The V end lost 0 bases, the J end lost 0 bases, and 9 bases lay between the germline ends. CDR1 and CDR2 (germline): SGDLS, YYNGEE. CDR3 region: CASSVGLAANTGELFF. The CDR3 DNA reads as TGTGCCAGCAGCGTAGGGCTAGCCGCGAACACCGGGGAGCTGTTTTTT.

V and J are TRBV13 and TRBJ2-1; 8 nucleotides match TRBD2. The J segment lost 5 bases and the V segment lost 3 bases, leaving 6 bases of the junction unmatched. Germline values: CDR1 PRHDT, CDR2 FYEKMQ (reference sequence). CDR3 size: 15 residues. CDR3 DNA: TGTGCCAGCAGCTTGCGGACTAGCAGCAACAATGAGCAGTTCTTC. Protein sequence: CASSLRTSSNNEQFF.

This clone showed up just once. The chain joins TRBV2 to TRBJ1-1, with no clear D. Germline V gene data show CDR1 as SNHLY and CDR2 as FYNNEI. The length of the CDR3 is 11 residues. V was pared by 3 bases and J by 8 bases, with 7 bases between. Here the CDR3 reads CASSDYYEAFF. In DNA, the CDR3 is TGTGCCAGCAGTGATTACTACGAAGCTTTCTTT. Complete variable domain (other parts from reference TRBV2 and TRBJ1-1): EPEVTQTPSHQVTQMGQEVILRCVPISNHLYFYWYRQILGQKVEFLVSFYNNEISEKSEIFDDQFSVERPDGSNFTLKIRSTKLEDSAMYFCASSDYYEAFFGQGTRLTVV.

This clone has just a few counts. The chain links TRBV7-2 to TRBJ2-1; TRBD2 agrees at 10 bases. Trimming at V came to 2 bases and at J to 1 base, leaving 8 bases not matched to a gene. CDR1 is SGHTA and CDR2 is FQGNSA in the germline V gene. CDR3 length: 18 amino acids. The CDR3 region is CASSLSSGRRLSYNEQFF. The CDR3 region has the DNA TGTGCCAGCAGCTTATCTAGCGGGAGACGTTTATCCTACAATGAGCAGTTCTTC.

The chain has TRBV19 and TRBJ2-7; 9 bases are a match to TRBD1. This CDR3 comprises 15 residues. Germline V gives CDR1 LNHDA, CDR2 SQIVND (reference sequence). Unmatched junction bases numbered 5, after V lost 5 bases and J lost 0 bases. The CDR3 sequence: CASSLRDRASYEQYF. The DNA for the CDR3 is TGTGCCAGTAGTCTCCGGGACAGGGCCTCCTACGAGCAGTACTTC.

The gene calls are TRBV15 and TRBJ1-1; 7 bases agree with TRBD1. V shed 2 bases, J shed 2 bases, and the junction held 2 bases outside the gene matches. The V gene's germline CDR1 is LNHNV and CDR2 YYDKDF (reference sequence). The CDR3 is 14 amino acids. CDR3 DNA sequence: TGTGCCACCAGCAGACGACAGGGAAACACTGAAGCTTTCTTT. Translating gives CATSRRQGNTEAFF. Full variable domain (remainder filled in from reference TRBV15 and TRBJ1-1): DAMVIQNPRYQVTQFGKPVTLSCSQTLNHNVMYWYQQKSSQAPKLLFHYYDKDFNNEADTPDNFQSRRPNTSFCFLDIRSPGLGDTAMYLCATSRRQGNTEAFFGQGTRLTVV.

The chain employs TRBV18 and TRBJ1-1, with a tentative D call TRBD1 (5 bases). CDR1 is KGHSH and CDR2 is LQKENI in the germline V gene. The CDR3 covers 12 residues. Trimming shortened V by 1 base and J by 10 bases, and 10 bases separated the two germline ends. CDR3 coding DNA: TGTGCCAGCTCACCACAGGAGGGGTTAGCTTTCTTT. Its protein is CASSPQEGLAFF.

The chain combines TRBV18 with TRBJ1-2; 9 bases agree with TRBD1. V lost 3 bases and J lost 7; bases outside the gene matches: 9. Germline assignment: CDR1 KGHSH and CDR2 LQKENI. This CDR3 is 15 amino acids long. The DNA for the CDR3 is TGTGCCAGCTCACCGAACACAGGGGGCGCATTTGGCTACACCTTC. This sequence encodes CASSPNTGGAFGYTF. The whole variable domain, remainder taken from reference TRBV18 and TRBJ1-2, is NAGVMQNPRHLVRRRGQEARLRCSPMKGHSHVYWYRQLPEEGLKFMVYLQKENIIDESGMPKERFSAEFPKEGPSILRIQQVVRGDSAAYFCASSPNTGGAFGYTFGSGTRLTVV.

This chain links TRBV6-6 with TRBJ2-5; 9 nucleotides agree with TRBD1. Germline CDR1 and CDR2: MNHNY and SVGAGI (reference sequence). V was pared by 2 bases and J by 2 bases, with 3 bases of the junction left unmatched. This CDR3 contains 15 residues. CDR3 bases: TGTGCCAGCAGTTACACTGGGACAGGGCAAGAGACCCAGTACTTC. Encoded protein: CASSYTGTGQETQYF.

This chain links TRBV6-2 or TRBV6-3 with TRBJ2-3; possibly TRBD2 for D (5 bases). The CDR3 is made up of 15 amino acids. Between the trimmed V and J ends, which lost 4 bases and 3 bases, there was a span of 14 bases. Germline V CDR1 and CDR2: MNHEY, SVGEGT. The CDR3 nucleotides are TGTGCCAGCAGTTCACCCAGCGGAGCGACAGATACGCAGTATTTT. It is translated as CASSSPSGATDTQYF.

This rearrangement joins TRBV10-2 to TRBJ2-7; 11 nucleotides agree with TRBD2. Germline V gives CDR1 WSHSY, CDR2 SAAADI. The V and J ends lost 4 bases and 6 bases, in that order; junction bases with no gene match: 11. CDR3 size: 16 residues. Here the CDR3 reads CASSGLAGQATPEQYF. CDR3 nucleotides: TGCGCCAGCAGTGGACTAGCGGGGCAGGCAACCCCCGAGCAGTACTTC.

The chain is built from TRBV28 and TRBJ1-3; 10 bases match TRBD1. J gave up 4 bases and V 6 bases, and 18 bases lay outside the gene matches. The length of the CDR3 is 19 residues. Germline assignment: CDR1 MDHEN and CDR2 SYDVKM. The CDR3 spells CASSRTGGYVYQVGNTIYF. CDR3 in DNA: TGTGCCAGCAGCCGGACAGGGGGTTATGTGTACCAGGTCGGAAACACCATATATTTT.

V gene TRBV4-1 combines with J gene TRBJ2-2, with a possible D match to TRBD1 (6 bases). The V end lost 1 base, the J end lost 4 bases, and 10 bases lay between the germline ends. Germline V gene data show CDR1 as MGHRA and CDR2 as YSYEKL. CDR3 size: 15 residues. The CDR3 loop is CASSQGPQGTGELFF. The CDR3 bases are TGCGCCAGCAGCCAAGGGCCACAGGGCACCGGGGAGCTGTTTTTT.

The J gene is TRBJ2-1, the V gene TRBV7-2; 7 bases agree with TRBD2. CDR3 length equals 19 residues. Germline CDR1 is SGHTA and CDR2 is FQGNSA. The V segment lost 5 bases and the J segment 4 bases; nucleotides outside the gene matches: 20. The CDR3 DNA sequence: TGTGCCAGCAGCCAACGAAGTTATTTCGCTAGCGGCCCTTACAATGAGCAGTTCTTC. Amino acid sequence: CASSQRSYFASGPYNEQFF.

The V gene is TRBV4-3, the J gene TRBJ2-7, with 9 positions matching TRBD2. Trimming removed 4 bases from V and 1 base from J; junction bases left unmatched: 8. The CDR3 spans 16 residues. Germline V gives CDR1 LGHNA, CDR2 YSLEER. This CDR3 reads CASSRHSGGDSYEQYF. The CDR3 DNA follows: TGCGCCAGCAGCCGCCATAGCGGGGGCGATTCCTACGAGCAGTACTTC.

V and J are TRBV18 and TRBJ1-3; TRBD1 might be the D (6 bases). The CDR3 length is 15 residues. The V gene lost 0 bases and the J gene lost 8 bases, with 14 bases spanning the gap. CDR1 KGHSH and CDR2 LQKENI come from the germline V gene. For the CDR3, the DNA is TGTGCCAGCTCACCACCGGGGGCAGCCGGGGACACCATATATTTT. Translating gives CASSPPGAAGDTIYF.

The chain links TRBV19 to TRBJ1-3, with TRBD1 as a possible D gene (5 bases). The CDR3 loop spans 14 amino acids. Germline CDR1 and CDR2: LNHDA and SQIVND (reference sequence). Trimming took 7 bases from V and 0 from J, leaving 10 bases between them. The CDR3 DNA is TGTGCCAGTACAGGGCTCAGCTCTGGAAACACCATATATTTT. Its protein is CASTGLSSGNTIYF.

This rearrangement joins TRBV7-9 to TRBJ2-7; TRBD1 matches 9 bases. V gave up 4 bases and J gave up 3 bases; unmatched junction bases: 7. The CDR3 consists of 15 residues. CDR1 is SEHNR, CDR2 FQNEAQ, per germline (reference sequence). The CDR3 DNA reads as TGTGCCAGCAGCTACGGGACAGGGCGTTTCTACGAGCAGTACTTC. This sequence encodes CASSYGTGRFYEQYF.